The entry that follows covers one T cell receptor (beta chain) sequence. This entry comes from a study of T cell changes during pregnancy in multiple sclerosis. Assay: immunoSEQ multiplex PCR; the TCRdb copy retains only in-frame clones and omits some. The sample holds approximately 60,000 clones; roughly 90% are singletons and the top ten take around 2.5%. The source was peripheral blood, collected in the first trimester of pregnancy. This TCR came from a female donor with multiple sclerosis, enrolled in a pregnancy study.

The CDR3 DNA reads TGTGCCAGTAGTAGGCGGGAGCCCCCCTACAATGAGCAGTTCTTC. It is translated as CASSRREPPYNEQFF. This rearrangement joins TRBV19 to TRBJ2-1, with 7 bases fitting TRBD2. The germline V gene encodes CDR1 LNHDA and CDR2 SQIVND (reference sequence). With V trimmed by 4 bases and J by 2 bases, 5 bases remained unmatched. The CDR3 is 15 residues long.